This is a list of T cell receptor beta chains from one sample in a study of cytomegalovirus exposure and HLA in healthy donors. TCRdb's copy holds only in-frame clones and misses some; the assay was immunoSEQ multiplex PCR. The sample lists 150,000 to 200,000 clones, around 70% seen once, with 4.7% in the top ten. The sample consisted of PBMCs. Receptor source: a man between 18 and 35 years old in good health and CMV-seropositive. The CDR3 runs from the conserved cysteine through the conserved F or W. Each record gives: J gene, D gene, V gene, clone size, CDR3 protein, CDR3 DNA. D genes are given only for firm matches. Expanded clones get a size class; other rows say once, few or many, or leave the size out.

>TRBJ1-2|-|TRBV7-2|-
CASSSPRVPSVGYTF
TGTGCCAGCAGCTCCCCCAGGGTCCCTTCGGTAGGCTACACCTTC
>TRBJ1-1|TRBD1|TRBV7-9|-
CASSYRTGNTEAFF
TGTGCCAGCAGCTACCGGACAGGAAACACTGAAGCTTTCTTT
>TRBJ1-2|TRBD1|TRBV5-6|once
CASRQDRGIANYGYTF
TGTGCCAGCAGGCAGGACAGGGGAATAGCTAACTATGGCTACACCTTC
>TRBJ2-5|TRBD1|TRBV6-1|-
CASSVSTGGRETQYF
TGTGCCAGCAGTGTATCGACAGGGGGGCGGGAGACCCAGTACTTC
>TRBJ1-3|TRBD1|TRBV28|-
CASSSPGQGSGNTIYF
TGTGCCAGCAGTTCACCGGGACAGGGTTCCGGAAACACCATATATTTT
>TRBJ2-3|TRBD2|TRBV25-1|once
CASSRSGGGTDTQYF
TGTGCCAGCAGCCGGAGCGGGGGAGGGACAGATACGCAGTATTTT
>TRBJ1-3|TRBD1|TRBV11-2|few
CASSFGRTGGFGTIYF
TGTGCCAGCAGCTTCGGCCGGACAGGGGGATTCGGCACCATATATTTT
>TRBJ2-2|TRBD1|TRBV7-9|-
CASSPRQGQQGTGELFF
TGTGCCAGCAGCCCTAGACAGGGACAACAAGGGACCGGGGAGCTGTTTTTT
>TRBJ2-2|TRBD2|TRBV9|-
CASSVDGGAGELFF
TGTGCCAGCAGCGTAGACGGGGGGGCCGGGGAGCTGTTTTTT
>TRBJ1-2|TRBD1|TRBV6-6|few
CASSYRQGAGPYGYTF
TGTGCCAGCAGTTACAGACAGGGGGCGGGACCTTATGGCTACACCTTC
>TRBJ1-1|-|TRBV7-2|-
CASSPDGRGTEAFF
TGTGCCAGCAGCCCTGATGGGCGGGGCACTGAAGCTTTCTTT
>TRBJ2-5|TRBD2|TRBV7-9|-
CASSPNQGGSGRTRETQYF
TGTGCCAGCAGCCCCAATCAAGGGGGTAGCGGGAGGACCCGGGAGACCCAGTACTTC
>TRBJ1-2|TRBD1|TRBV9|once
CASSSGGGQGVLTF
TGTGCCAGCAGCTCCGGAGGGGGACAGGGGGTTCTCACCTTC
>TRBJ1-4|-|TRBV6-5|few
CASSGPGNRVELFF
TGTGCCAGCAGTGGCCCCGGGAACCGCGTAGAACTGTTTTTT
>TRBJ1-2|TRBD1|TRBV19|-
CATTGRGQYYGYTF
TGTGCCACTACGGGTAGGGGACAGTACTATGGCTACACCTTC
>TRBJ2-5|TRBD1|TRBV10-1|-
CASSDGTEETQYF
TGCGCCAGCAGTGATGGGACAGAGGAGACCCAGTACTTC
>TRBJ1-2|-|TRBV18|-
CASSPAGEGYGYTF
TGTGCCAGCTCACCAGCAGGGGAAGGCTATGGCTACACCTTC
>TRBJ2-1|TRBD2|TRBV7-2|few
CASSATSSHEQFF
TGTGCCAGCAGCGCGACTAGCTCCCATGAGCAGTTCTTC